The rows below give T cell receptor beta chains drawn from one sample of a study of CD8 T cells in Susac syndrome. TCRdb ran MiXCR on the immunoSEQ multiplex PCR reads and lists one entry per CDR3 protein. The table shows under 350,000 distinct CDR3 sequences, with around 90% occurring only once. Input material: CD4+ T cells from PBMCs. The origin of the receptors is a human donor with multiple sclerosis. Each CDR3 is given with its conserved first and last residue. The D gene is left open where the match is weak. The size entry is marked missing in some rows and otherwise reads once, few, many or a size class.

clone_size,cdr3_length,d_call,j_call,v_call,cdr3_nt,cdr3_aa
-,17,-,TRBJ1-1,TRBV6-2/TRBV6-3,TGTGCCAGCAGTTACATAAGGGGGGACCGGGTGAACACTGAAGCTTTCTTT,CASSYIRGDRVNTEAFF
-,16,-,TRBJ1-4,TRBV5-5,TGTGCCAGCAGCTTCGGTCTCGTCCGATCTAATGAAAAACTGTTTTTT,CASSFGLVRSNEKLFF
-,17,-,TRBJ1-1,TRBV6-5,TGTGCCAGCAGTTCTACCTCCTTGGCAGGGCAGAACACTGAAGCTTTCTTT,CASSSTSLAGQNTEAFF
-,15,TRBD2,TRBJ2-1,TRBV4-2,TGTGCCAGCAGCCGGGGACTAGCGCTGGATAATGAGCAGTTCTTC,CASSRGLALDNEQFF
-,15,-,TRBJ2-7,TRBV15,TGTGCCACCAGCAGAGATCAGACTAGATCGGACGAGCAGTACTTC,CATSRDQTRSDEQYF
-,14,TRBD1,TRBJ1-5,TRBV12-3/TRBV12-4,TGTGCCAGCAGGCCGGACAGGGGCAATCAGCCCCAGCATTTT,CASRPDRGNQPQHF
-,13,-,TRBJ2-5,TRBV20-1,TGCAGTGCTAGAGATCCCGGCCGGGAGACCCAGTACTTC,CSARDPGRETQYF
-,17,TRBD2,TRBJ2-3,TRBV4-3,TGCGCCAGCAGCCAAGATAGTCTAGCGGGAGGAGCAGATACGCAGTATTTT,CASSQDSLAGGADTQYF
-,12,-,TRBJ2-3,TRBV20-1,TGCAGTGCTAGGCCTAACATGGATACGCAGTATTTT,CSARPNMDTQYF
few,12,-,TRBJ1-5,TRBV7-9,TGTGCCAGCAGTTTCAGAAATCAGCCCCAGCATTTT,CASSFRNQPQHF
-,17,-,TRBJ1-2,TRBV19,TGTGCCAGTAGTATATCGGCAGGGCTCCCTATATCCGGCGGCTACACCTTC,CASSISAGLPISGGYTF
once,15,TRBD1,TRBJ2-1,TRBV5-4,TGTGCCAGCAGCTTGGGAGGGACAGGGGGCAGTGAGCAGTTCTTC,CASSLGGTGGSEQFF
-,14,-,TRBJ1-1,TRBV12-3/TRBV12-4,TGTGCCAGCAGTTTACTGGGGGCGAGTACTGAAGCTTTCTTT,CASSLLGASTEAFF
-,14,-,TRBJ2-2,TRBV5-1,TGCGCCAGCAGCTTGGAGCCAGGGGACGGGGAGCTGTTTTTT,CASSLEPGDGELFF
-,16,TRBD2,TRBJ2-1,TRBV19,TGTGCCAGTAGAACCCAACTAGCGGGAGCCTGGAATGAGCAGTTCTTC,CASRTQLAGAWNEQFF
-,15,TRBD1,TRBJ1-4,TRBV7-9,TGTGCCAGCAGCCCCCGGGACAGGCCTAATGAAAAACTGTTTTTT,CASSPRDRPNEKLFF
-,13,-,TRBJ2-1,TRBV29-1,TGCAGCGTTGAAGGGTATTCCTGGAATGAGCAGTTCTTC,CSVEGYSWNEQFF
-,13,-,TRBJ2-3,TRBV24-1,TGTGCCACCAGCGCAGGCTCAGCGACGACGCAGTATTTT,CATSAGSATTQYF
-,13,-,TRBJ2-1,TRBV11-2,TGTGCCAGCAGCCCAACTAGCTACAATGAGCAGTTCTTC,CASSPTSYNEQFF
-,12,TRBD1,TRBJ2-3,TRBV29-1,TGCAGCGCCGGGACAGTGACAGATACGCAGTATTTT,CSAGTVTDTQYF
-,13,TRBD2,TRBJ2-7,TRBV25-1,TGTGCCAGCAGTGAATACGGGGGGTACGAGCAGTACTTC,CASSEYGGYEQYF
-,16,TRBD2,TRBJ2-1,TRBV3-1,TGTGCCAGCAGCCAGGGACTAGCGGGAGGGCAACGGGAGCAGTTCTTC,CASSQGLAGGQREQFF
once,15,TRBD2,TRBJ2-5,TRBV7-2,TGTGCCAGCACCTTAGCGGGGGGGCACCAAGAGACCCAGTACTTC,CASTLAGGHQETQYF
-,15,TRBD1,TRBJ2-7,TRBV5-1,TGCGCCAGCAGCTTGAACGGGGACAGGGCCTACGAGCAGTACTTC,CASSLNGDRAYEQYF
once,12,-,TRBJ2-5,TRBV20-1,TGCAGTGCTTTGTACAGGGAAGAGACCCAGTACTTC,CSALYREETQYF
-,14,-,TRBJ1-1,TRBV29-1,TGCAGCGTTACTGAAACAGCGGCGTACACTGAAGCTTTCTTT,CSVTETAAYTEAFF
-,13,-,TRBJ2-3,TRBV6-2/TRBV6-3,TGTGCCAGCAGTTTTGCAGACACAGATACGCAGTATTTT,CASSFADTDTQYF
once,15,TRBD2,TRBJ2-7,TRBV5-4,TGTGCCAGCAGCTCCTGGACTAGCGGTGCCTACGAGCAGTACTTC,CASSSWTSGAYEQYF
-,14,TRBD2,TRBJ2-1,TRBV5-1,TGCGCCAGCAGTGGACTAGACTTGGGGCATGAGCAGTTCTTC,CASSGLDLGHEQFF
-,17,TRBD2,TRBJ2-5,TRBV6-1,TGTGCCAGCAGTCATCTCCCTCTTAGCGGGGGGCCGGGGACCCAGTACTTC,CASSHLPLSGGPGTQYF
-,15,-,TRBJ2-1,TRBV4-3,TGCGCCAGCAGCCGGGCGGCCACCGATTACAATGAGCAGTTCTTC,CASSRAATDYNEQFF
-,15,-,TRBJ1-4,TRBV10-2,TGCGCCACTACGCCTCAGGAAGGATTTAATGAAAAACTGTTTTTT,CATTPQEGFNEKLFF
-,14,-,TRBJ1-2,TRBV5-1,TGCGCCAGCAGCCTGGACAGCCCCTACTATGGCTACACCTTC,CASSLDSPYYGYTF
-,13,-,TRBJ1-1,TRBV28,TGTGCCAGCGGCCCGGGGGCAGATTTTGAAGCTTTCTTT,CASGPGADFEAFF
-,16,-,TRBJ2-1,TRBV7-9,TGTGCCAGCAGACCGGGACTGTCAAACTCCTACAATGAGCAGTTCTTC,CASRPGLSNSYNEQFF
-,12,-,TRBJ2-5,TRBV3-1,TGTGCCAGCAGCCAATCCAGAGAGACCCAGTACTTC,CASSQSRETQYF
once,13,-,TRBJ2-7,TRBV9,TGTGCCAGCAGCCTCAATAGCGCCTACGAGCAGTACTTC,CASSLNSAYEQYF
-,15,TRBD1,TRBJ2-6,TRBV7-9,TGTGCCAGCAGCTTCAGGGGGCCCGGGGCCAACGTCCTGACTTTC,CASSFRGPGANVLTF
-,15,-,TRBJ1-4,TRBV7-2,TGTGCCAGCAGCTTAAATGGAGGGGTCGGTGAAAAACTGTTTTTT,CASSLNGGVGEKLFF
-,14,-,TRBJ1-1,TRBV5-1,TGCGCCAGCAGCTTGGTCCGTGACCTGACTGAAGCTTTCTTT,CASSLVRDLTEAFF
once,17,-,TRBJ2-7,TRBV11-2,TGTGCCAGCAGCTTAGTCTGGGTTCCCACCGAATCCTACGAGCAGTACTTC,CASSLVWVPTESYEQYF
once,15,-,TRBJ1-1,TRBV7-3,TGTGCCAGCAGCTTAAACTCTCTCTCGAACACTGAAGCTTTCTTT,CASSLNSLSNTEAFF
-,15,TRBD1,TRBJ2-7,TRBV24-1,TGTGCCACCAGTGATTCGGGACAGGGCGGCGGTAAGCAGTACTTC,CATSDSGQGGGKQYF
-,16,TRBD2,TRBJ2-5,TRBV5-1,TGCGCCAGCAGCTCTCGGCTAGCGGGGTTCCAAGAGACCCAGTACTTC,CASSSRLAGFQETQYF
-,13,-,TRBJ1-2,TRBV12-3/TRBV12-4,TGTGCCAGCAGTCTGGACCGCAAAATGGGCTACACCTTC,CASSLDRKMGYTF
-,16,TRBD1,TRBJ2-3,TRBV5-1,TGCGCCAGCAGCTGGCAAGGACAGGGTCCCGCAGATACGCAGTATTTT,CASSWQGQGPADTQYF
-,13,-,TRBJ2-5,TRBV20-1,TGCAGTGCTAGAGATCCCGGGTGGGAGACCCAGTACTTC,CSARDPGWETQYF
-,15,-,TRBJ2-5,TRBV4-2,TGTGCCAGCAGCCCCTGGTCCGGGGGACAAGAGACCCAGTACTTC,CASSPWSGGQETQYF
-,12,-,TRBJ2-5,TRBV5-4,TGTGCCAGCGGGGTGGGAACGGAGACCCAGTACTTC,CASGVGTETQYF
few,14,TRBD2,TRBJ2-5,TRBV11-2,TGTGCCAGCAGCCCCCGGACTAGCGGGGAGACCCAGTACTTC,CASSPRTSGETQYF
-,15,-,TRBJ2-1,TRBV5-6,TGTGCCAGCAGCCCCCTGGACGGATTAGACAATGAGCAGTTCTTC,CASSPLDGLDNEQFF
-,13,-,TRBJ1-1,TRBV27,TGTGCCAGCAGTCGGGGGGAGGGAACTGAAGCTTTCTTT,CASSRGEGTEAFF
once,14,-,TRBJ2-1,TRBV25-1,TGTGCCAGCAGTGAGGGTCCAGCGGTCAATGAGCAGTTCTTC,CASSEGPAVNEQFF
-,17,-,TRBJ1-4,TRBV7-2,TGTGCCAGCAGCTTAGGTCTGCGGGGGACCACTAATGAAAAACTGTTTTTT,CASSLGLRGTTNEKLFF
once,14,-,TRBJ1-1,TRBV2,TGTGCCAGCAGTTCCTTCTTGGGGGGCACTGAAGCTTTCTTT,CASSSFLGGTEAFF
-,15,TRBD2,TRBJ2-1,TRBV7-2,TGTGCCAGCAGCTTACTAGCGGCCAACTACAATGAGCAGTTCTTC,CASSLLAANYNEQFF
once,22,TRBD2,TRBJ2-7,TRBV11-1,TGTGCCAGCAGCTTTCTCGGGCTGGGACTAGCGGGAGTTCAATCCTCCTCCTACGAGCAGTACTTC,CASSFLGLGLAGVQSSSYEQYF
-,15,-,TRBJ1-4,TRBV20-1,TGCAGTGCTACGGATATCTTGCTTCGGGGTGAAAAACTGTTTTTT,CSATDILLRGEKLFF
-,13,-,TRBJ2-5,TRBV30,TGTGCCTGGAGTGTTTCGGGCTCCGAGACCCAGTACTTC,CAWSVSGSETQYF
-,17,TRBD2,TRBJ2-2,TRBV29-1,TGCAGCGTTGGGGGTCTAGCGGGAGTATTGAGCACCGGGGAGCTGTTTTTT,CSVGGLAGVLSTGELFF